What follows is one TCR beta chain and its context. The antigen is not known. The data were obtained in a study of post-analysis software for immune sequencing data. Study details: Relapsing-remitting, secondary progressive and progressive-relapsing multiple sclerosis courses were included. Notes on the study in general: TRBV5-6, TRBV5-1 and TRBV20-1 were among roughly five TRBV segments more frequent in patients than controls.

CDR3 size: 12 residues. The trim removed 7 bases at V and 9 bases at J, leaving 6 bases unmatched. Per the germline V gene, CDR1 is MNHEY and CDR2 is SVGEGT. The TCR beta cDNA libraries contained unique molecular identifiers. TCRdb processed the PCR reads anew with MiXCR; each CDR3 protein has one entry. The sample yields about 430,000 distinct CDR3 sequences, approximately 38% seen once. The chain recombines TRBV6-2 or TRBV6-3 with TRBJ2-1; 7 nucleotides match TRBD1. The sequence derives from a girl aged 2-10 years with multiple sclerosis. The specimen was blood. CDR3 sequence: CASKQGSIEQFF. Here the CDR3 DNA reads TGTGCCAGCAAACAGGGGTCTATTGAGCAGTTCTTC.